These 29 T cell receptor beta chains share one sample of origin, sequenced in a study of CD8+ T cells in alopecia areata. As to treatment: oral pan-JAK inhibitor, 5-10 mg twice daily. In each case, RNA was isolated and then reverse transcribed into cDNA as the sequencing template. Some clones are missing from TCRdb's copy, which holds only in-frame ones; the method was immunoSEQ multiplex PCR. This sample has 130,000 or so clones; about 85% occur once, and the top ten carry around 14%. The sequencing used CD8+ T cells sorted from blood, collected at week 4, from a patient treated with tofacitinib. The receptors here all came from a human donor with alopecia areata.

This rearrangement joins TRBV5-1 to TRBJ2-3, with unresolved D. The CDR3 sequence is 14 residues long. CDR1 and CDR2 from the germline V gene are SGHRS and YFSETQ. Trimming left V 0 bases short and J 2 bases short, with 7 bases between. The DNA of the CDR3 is TGCGCCAGCAGCTTGGAAACAACCACAGATACGCAGTATTTT. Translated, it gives CASSLETTTDTQYF.

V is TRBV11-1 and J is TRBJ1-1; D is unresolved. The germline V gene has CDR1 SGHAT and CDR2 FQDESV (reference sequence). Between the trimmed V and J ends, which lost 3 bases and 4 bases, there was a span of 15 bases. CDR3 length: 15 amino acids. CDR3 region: CASSFPRGRATEAFF. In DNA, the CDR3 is TGTGCCAGCAGCTTTCCGCGGGGTCGCGCCACTGAAGCTTTCTTT.

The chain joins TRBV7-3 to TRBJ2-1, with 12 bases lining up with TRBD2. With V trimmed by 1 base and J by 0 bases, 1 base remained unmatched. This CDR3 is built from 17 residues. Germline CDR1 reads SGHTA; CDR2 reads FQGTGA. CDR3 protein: CASSLRLAGVSYNEQFF. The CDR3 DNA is TGTGCCAGCAGCTTAAGACTAGCGGGGGTCTCCTACAATGAGCAGTTCTTC. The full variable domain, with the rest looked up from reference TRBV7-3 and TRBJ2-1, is GAGVSQTPSNKVTEKGKYVELRCDPISGHTALYWYRQSLGQGPEFLIYFQGTGAADDSGLPNDRFFAVRPEGSVSTLKIQRTERGDSAVYLCASSLRLAGVSYNEQFFGPGTRLTVL.

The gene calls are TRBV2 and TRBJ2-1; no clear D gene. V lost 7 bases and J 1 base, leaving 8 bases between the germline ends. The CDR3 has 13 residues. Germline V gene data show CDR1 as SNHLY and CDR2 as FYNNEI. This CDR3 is CASIRESYNEQFF. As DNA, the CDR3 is TGTGCCAGCATAAGAGAATCCTACAATGAGCAGTTCTTC.

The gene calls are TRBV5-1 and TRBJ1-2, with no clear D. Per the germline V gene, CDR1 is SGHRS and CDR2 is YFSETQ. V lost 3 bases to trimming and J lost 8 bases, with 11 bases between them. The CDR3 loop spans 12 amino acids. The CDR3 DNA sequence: TGCGCCAGCAGCTCGACGGAGCTCGGCTACACCTTC. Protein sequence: CASSSTELGYTF.

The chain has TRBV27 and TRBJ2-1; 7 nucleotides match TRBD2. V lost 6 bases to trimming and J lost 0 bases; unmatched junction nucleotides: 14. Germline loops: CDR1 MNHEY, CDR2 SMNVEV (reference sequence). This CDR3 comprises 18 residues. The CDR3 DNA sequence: TGTGCCAGCAGCTCCCTGAGGACTAGGGGATCCTCCTACAATGAGCAGTTCTTC. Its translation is CASSSLRTRGSSYNEQFF.

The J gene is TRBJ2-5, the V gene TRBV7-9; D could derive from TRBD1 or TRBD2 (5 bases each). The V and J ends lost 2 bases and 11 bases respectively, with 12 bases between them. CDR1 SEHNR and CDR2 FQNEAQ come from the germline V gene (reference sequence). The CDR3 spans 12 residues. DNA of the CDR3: TGTGCCAGCAGCTTAACAGGTTGGGAGCAGTACTTC. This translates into CASSLTGWEQYF.

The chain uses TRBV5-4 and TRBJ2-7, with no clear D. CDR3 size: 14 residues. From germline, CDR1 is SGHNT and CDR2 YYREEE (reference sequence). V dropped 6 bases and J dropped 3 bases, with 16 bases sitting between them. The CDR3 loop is CASTFEGSNYEQYF. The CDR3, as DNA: TGTGCCAGCACCTTCGAAGGATCTAACTACGAGCAGTACTTC. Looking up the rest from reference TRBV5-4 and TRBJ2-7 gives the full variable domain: ETGVTQSPTHLIKTRGQQVTLRCSSQSGHNTVSWYQQALGQGPQFIFQYYREEENGRGNFPPRFSGLQFPNYSSELNVNALELDDSALYLCASTFEGSNYEQYFGPGTRLTVT.

The CDR3: CASSLKFEDTLTGELFF. The CDR3 bases are TGTGCCAGCAGCTTAAAGTTTGAGGACACTCTCACCGGGGAGCTGTTTTTT. J is TRBJ2-2 and V is TRBV7-9; TRBD1 is a possible D gene (5 bases). The CDR3 totals 17 residues. Per germline, CDR1 SEHNR and CDR2 FQNEAQ (reference sequence). Trimming removed 2 bases from V and 4 bases from J, with 17 bases in between.

CDR3 nucleotides: TGTGCCAGCAGCGTAGCGGGTTCTCCGAACACCGGAGGGACTTTCTTT. Its protein is CASSVAGSPNTGGTFF. The chain employs TRBV9 and TRBJ1-1; D is undetermined. Between the trimmed V and J ends, which lost 0 bases and 12 bases, there was a span of 24 bases. Germline values: CDR1 SGDLS, CDR2 YYNGEE. The CDR3 has 16 amino acids.

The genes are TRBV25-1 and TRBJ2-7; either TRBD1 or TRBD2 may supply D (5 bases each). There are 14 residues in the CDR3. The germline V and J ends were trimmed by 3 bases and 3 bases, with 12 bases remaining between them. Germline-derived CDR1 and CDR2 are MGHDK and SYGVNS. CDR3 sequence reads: CASSDGRDDYEQYF. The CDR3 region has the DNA TGTGCCAGCAGTGATGGTCGGGACGACTACGAGCAGTACTTC.

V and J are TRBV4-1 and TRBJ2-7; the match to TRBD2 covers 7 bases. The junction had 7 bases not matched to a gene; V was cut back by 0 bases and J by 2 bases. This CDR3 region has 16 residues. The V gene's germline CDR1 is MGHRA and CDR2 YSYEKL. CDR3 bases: TGCGCCAGCAGCCAAGATCTTCGGGGGAGGGCCTACGAGCAGTACTTC. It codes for CASSQDLRGRAYEQYF.

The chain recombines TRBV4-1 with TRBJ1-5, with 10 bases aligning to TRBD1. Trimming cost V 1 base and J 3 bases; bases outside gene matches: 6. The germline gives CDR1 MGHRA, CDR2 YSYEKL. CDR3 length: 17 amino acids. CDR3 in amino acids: CASSQGGTGEANQPQHF. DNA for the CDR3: TGCGCCAGCAGCCAAGGAGGGACAGGGGAGGCCAATCAGCCCCAGCATTTT.

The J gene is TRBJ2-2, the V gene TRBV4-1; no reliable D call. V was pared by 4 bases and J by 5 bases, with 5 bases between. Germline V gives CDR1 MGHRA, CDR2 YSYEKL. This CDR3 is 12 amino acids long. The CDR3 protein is CASSPPTGELFF. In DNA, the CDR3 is TGCGCCAGCAGCCCCCCAACCGGGGAGCTGTTTTTT.

In DNA, the CDR3 is TGTGCCTGGAGACGGGACAGGGAAACCTACGAGCAGTACTTC. Protein sequence: CAWRRDRETYEQYF. The chain recombines TRBV30 with TRBJ2-7, with 9 bases fitting TRBD1. Germline CDR1 reads GTSNPN; CDR2 reads SVGIG (reference sequence). The CDR3 loop spans 14 amino acids. V was pared by 3 bases and J by 2 bases, with 5 bases of the junction left unmatched.

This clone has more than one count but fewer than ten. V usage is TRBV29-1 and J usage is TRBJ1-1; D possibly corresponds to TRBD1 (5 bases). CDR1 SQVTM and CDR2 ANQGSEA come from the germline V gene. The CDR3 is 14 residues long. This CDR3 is CTYNGGTLNTEAFF. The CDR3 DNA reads TGCACCTACAACGGGGGGACCTTGAACACTGAAGCTTTCTTT.

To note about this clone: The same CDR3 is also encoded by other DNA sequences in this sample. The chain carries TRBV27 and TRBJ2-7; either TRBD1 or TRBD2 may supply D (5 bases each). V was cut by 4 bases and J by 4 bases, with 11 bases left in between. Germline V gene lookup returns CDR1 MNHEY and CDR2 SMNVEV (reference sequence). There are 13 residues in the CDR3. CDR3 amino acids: CASSSGTGYEQYF. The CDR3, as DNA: TGTGCCAGCAGTTCTGGGACGGGGTACGAGCAGTACTTC.

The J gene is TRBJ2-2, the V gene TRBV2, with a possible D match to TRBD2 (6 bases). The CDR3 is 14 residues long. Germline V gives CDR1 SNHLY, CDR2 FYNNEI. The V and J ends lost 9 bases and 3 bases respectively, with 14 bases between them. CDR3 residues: CARTVAEDTGELFF. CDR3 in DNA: TGTGCCAGAACCGTAGCGGAGGACACCGGGGAGCTGTTTTTT.

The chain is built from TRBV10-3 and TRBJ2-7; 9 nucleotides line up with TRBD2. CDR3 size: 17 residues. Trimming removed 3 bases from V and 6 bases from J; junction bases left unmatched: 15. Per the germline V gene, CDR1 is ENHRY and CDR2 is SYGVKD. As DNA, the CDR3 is TGTGCCATCAGTGACCGGCTAGCGGGAACGTTGGAGGTCGAGCAGTACTTC. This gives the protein CAISDRLAGTLEVEQYF.

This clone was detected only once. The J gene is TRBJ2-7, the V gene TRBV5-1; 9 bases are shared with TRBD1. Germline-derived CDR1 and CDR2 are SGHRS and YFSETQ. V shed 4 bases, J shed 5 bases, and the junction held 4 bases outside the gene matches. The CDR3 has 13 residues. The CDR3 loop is CASSATGGDEQYF. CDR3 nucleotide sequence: TGCGCCAGCAGCGCCACAGGGGGCGACGAGCAGTACTTC.

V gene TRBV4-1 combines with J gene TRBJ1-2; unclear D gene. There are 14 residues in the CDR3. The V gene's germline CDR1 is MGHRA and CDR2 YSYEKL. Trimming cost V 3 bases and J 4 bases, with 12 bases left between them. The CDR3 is CASSQAGNLYGYTF. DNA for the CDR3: TGCGCCAGCAGCCAGGCGGGGAACCTCTATGGCTACACCTTC.

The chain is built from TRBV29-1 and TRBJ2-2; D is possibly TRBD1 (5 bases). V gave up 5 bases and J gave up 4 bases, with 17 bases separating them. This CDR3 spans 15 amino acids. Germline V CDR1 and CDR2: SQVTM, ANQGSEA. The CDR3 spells CSVLIGQGSTGELFF. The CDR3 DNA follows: TGCAGCGTTTTAATTGGCCAGGGATCCACCGGGGAGCTGTTTTTT.

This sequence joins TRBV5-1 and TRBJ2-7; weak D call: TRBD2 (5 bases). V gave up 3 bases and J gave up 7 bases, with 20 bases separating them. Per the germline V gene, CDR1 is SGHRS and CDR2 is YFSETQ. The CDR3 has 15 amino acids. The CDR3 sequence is CASSSKDRGPREQYF. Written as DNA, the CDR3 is TGCGCCAGCAGCTCGAAGGACCGAGGGCCTCGGGAGCAGTACTTC.

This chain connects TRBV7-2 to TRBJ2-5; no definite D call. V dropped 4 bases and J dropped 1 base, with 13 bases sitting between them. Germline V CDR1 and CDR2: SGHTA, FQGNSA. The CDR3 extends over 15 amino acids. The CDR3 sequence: CASSSKRRLQETQYF. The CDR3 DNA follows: TGTGCCAGCAGCTCGAAGAGACGGCTCCAAGAGACCCAGTACTTC.

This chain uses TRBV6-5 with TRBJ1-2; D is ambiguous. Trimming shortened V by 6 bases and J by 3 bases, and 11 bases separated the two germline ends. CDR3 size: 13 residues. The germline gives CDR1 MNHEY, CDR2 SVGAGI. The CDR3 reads CASSQTSDYGYTF. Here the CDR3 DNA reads TGTGCCAGCAGCCAGACGTCCGACTATGGCTACACCTTC.

In DNA, the CDR3 is TGTGCCATCAGTGAGTCGATTGGCATTGGACGGTCCAGCACAGATACGCAGTATTTT. Translating it yields CAISESIGIGRSSTDTQYF. The V gene is TRBV10-3, the J gene TRBJ2-3, with D unresolved. The V and J ends lost 0 bases and 0 bases respectively, with 19 bases between them. The V gene's germline CDR1 is ENHRY and CDR2 SYGVKD. CDR3 size: 19 residues.

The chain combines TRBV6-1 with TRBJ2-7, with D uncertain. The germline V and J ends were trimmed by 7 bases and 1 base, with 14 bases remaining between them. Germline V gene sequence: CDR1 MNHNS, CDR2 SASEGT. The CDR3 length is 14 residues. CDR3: CASNLIGPSYEQYF. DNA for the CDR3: TGTGCCAGCAACCTTATAGGACCTTCCTACGAGCAGTACTTC.

In DNA form, the CDR3 reads TGTGCCAGCAGTTACAACGGGATTGGCACCGGGGAGCTGTTTTTT. Its protein is CASSYNGIGTGELFF. The gene calls are TRBV6-5 and TRBJ2-2, with D perhaps TRBD2 (5 bases). The CDR3 runs 15 residues. CDR1 is MNHEY and CDR2 is SVGAGI in the germline V gene. Trimming left V 2 bases short and J 4 bases short, with 11 bases between.

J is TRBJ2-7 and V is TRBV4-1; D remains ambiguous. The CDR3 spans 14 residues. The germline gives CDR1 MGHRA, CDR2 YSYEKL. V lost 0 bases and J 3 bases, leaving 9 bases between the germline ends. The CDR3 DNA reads TGCGCCAGCAGCCAAGAGGTTAAAGACTACGAGCAGTACTTC. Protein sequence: CASSQEVKDYEQYF.